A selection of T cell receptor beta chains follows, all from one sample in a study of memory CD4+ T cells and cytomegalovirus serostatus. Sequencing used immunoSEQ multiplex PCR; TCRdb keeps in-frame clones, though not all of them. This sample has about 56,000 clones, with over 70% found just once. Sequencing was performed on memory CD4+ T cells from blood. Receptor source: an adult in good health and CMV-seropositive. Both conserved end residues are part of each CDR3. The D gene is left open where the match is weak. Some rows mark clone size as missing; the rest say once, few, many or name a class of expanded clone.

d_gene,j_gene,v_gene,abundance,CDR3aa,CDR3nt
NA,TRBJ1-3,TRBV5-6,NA,CASQLGGSGNTIYF,TGTGCCAGCCAGCTGGGGGGGTCTGGAAACACCATATATTTT
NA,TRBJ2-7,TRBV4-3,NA,CASSQDEGRGVYEQYF,TGCGCCAGCAGCCAAGACGAAGGCAGGGGGGTCTACGAGCAGTACTTC
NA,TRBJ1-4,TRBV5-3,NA,CARRPRGQGKKLFF,TGTGCCAGAAGACCCCGGGGGCAGGGAAAAAAACTGTTTTTT
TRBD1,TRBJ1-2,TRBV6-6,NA,CASIGQGSANYGYTF,TGTGCCAGCATAGGACAGGGATCGGCTAACTATGGCTACACCTTC
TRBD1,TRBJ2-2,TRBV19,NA,CASSTQGQANGELFF,TGTGCCAGTAGTACACAGGGGCAAGCCAACGGGGAGCTGTTTTTT
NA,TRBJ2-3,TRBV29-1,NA,CSVVGMGDTQYF,TGCAGCGTTGTAGGGATGGGGGATACGCAGTATTTT
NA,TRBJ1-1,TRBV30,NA,CAWSVAEVEAFF,TGTGCCTGGAGTGTTGCCGAGGTTGAAGCTTTCTTT
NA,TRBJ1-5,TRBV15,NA,CATSRDRGDQPQHF,TGTGCCACCAGCAGAGATCGGGGTGATCAGCCCCAGCATTTT
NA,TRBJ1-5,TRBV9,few,CASGGGYSNQPQHF,TGTGCCAGTGGGGGCGGTTATAGCAATCAGCCCCAGCATTTT
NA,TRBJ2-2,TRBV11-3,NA,CASSFQVGELFF,TGTGCCAGCAGCTTTCAGGTCGGGGAGCTGTTTTTT
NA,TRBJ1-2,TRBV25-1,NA,CASSGNWIKGNYGYTF,TGTGCCAGCAGTGGGAATTGGATCAAGGGGAACTATGGCTACACCTTC
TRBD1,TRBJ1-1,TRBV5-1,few,CASSFQAGGGYEAFF,TGCGCCAGCAGCTTTCAAGCAGGGGGCGGCTATGAAGCTTTCTTT
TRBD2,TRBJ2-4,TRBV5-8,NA,CASSSTSGGDIQYF,TGTGCCAGCAGCTCGACTAGCGGGGGAGACATTCAGTACTTC
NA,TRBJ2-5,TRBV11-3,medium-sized,CASSPAGAQETQYF,TGTGCCAGCAGTCCAGCGGGTGCCCAAGAGACCCAGTACTTC